The T cell receptor beta chain under discussion was sequenced for a study of response to subunit inactivated influenza vaccine. MiXCR, applied by TCRdb to the RT-PCR reads, yields one record per CDR3 protein. The sample holds around 530,000 distinct CDR3 sequences, 12% seen once. Study outcomes and limitations: T cells newly recruited by each seasonal influenza vaccination are few, the authors suggested.

The CDR3 runs to 15 residues. With V trimmed by 4 bases and J by 6 bases, 4 bases remained unmatched. Note on this clonotype: Antigen specificity is unknown.

Material: PBMCs from blood, obtained on the day of vaccination. The chain is built from TRBV12-3 or TRBV12-4 and TRBJ2-1; 12 bases are a match to TRBD2. The sequence derives from a man aged 50 to 59 who received an inactivated influenza vaccine. Here the CDR3 reads CASSSSGGAANEQFF. In nucleotides, the CDR3 is TGTGCCAGCAGTTCTAGCGGGGGGGCCGCCAATGAGCAGTTCTTC.